Listed here are 14 T cell receptor beta chains from one sample, sequenced in a study of blood T cell repertoires in COVID-19. The assay was immunoSEQ multiplex PCR, and TCRdb's table has in-frame clones only and misses some. The table has about 310,000 clones, 70% to 90% seen once. The sequencing input was peripheral blood. The receptors derive from a woman aged 50 to 65 who had recovered from COVID-19.

The rearrangement uses TRBV28 and TRBJ1-6; 7 bases fit TRBD1. Germline assignment: CDR1 MDHEN and CDR2 SYDVKM. The CDR3 totals 15 residues. V shed 5 bases, J shed 7 bases, and the junction held 8 bases outside the gene matches. CDR3 sequence reads: CASSDTGTDNSPLHF. The CDR3 nucleotides read TGTGCCAGCAGTGACACCGGGACAGACAATTCACCCCTCCACTTT.

Only a few counts were recorded for this clone. This chain connects TRBV6-6 to TRBJ2-6; D is possibly TRBD1 (7 bases). The CDR3 is 13 residues long. V lost 10 bases, J lost 4 bases, and 11 bases lay in between. CDR1 is MNHNY, CDR2 SVGAGI, per germline (reference sequence). CDR3 sequence reads: CANRGLGANVLTF. The DNA for the CDR3 is TGTGCCAACAGGGGACTCGGGGCCAACGTCCTGACTTTC.

Comments on this clone: The sample contains more than one DNA sequence encoding this CDR3. The V and J genes are TRBV18 and TRBJ1-1; D remains ambiguous. Looked up from germline, CDR1 is KGHSH and CDR2 is LQKENI. CDR3 length: 14 amino acids. V lost 2 bases to trimming and J lost 2 bases, with 9 bases between them. The CDR3 loop reads CASSPGQANTEAFF. The CDR3 coding sequence is TGTGCCAGCTCACCAGGTCAAGCTAACACTGAAGCTTTCTTT.

V gene TRBV5-4 combines with J gene TRBJ1-3; D might be TRBD1 (5 bases). V lost 0 bases and J 2 bases, leaving 12 bases between the germline ends. Per germline, CDR1 SGHNT and CDR2 YYREEE (reference sequence). This CDR3 has 16 amino acids. The CDR3 coding sequence is TGTGCCAGCAGCTTGGATGCGGCAGGGCCTGGAAACACCATATATTTT. Translating it yields CASSLDAAGPGNTIYF. The whole variable domain, filled in from reference TRBV5-4 and TRBJ1-3, reads ETGVTQSPTHLIKTRGQQVTLRCSSQSGHNTVSWYQQALGQGPQFIFQYYREEENGRGNFPPRFSGLQFPNYSSELNVNALELDDSALYLCASSLDAAGPGNTIYFGEGSWLTVV.

V and J are TRBV6-5 and TRBJ1-5; D is undetermined. This CDR3 has 13 residues. V was shortened by 4 bases and J by 0 bases, with 4 bases between the two germline ends. The germline gives CDR1 MNHEY, CDR2 SVGAGI. The CDR3 coding sequence is TGTGCCAGCAGTTTTAGTAGCAATCAGCCCCAGCATTTT. This gives the protein CASSFSSNQPQHF.

The chain recombines TRBV19 with TRBJ1-5; 9 bases fit TRBD1. CDR1 and CDR2 (germline): LNHDA, SQIVND (reference sequence). The CDR3 is made up of 14 amino acids. Trimming cost V 8 bases and J 3 bases; bases outside gene matches: 5. The CDR3, as DNA: TGTGCCAGTGGGGACAGGGACATCAATCAGCCCCAGCATTTT. It codes for CASGDRDINQPQHF.

The chain has TRBV30 and TRBJ1-6, with a weak D call TRBD1 (6 bases). V was pared by 4 bases and J by 9 bases, with 10 bases between. This CDR3 has 12 residues. Germline values: CDR1 GTSNPN, CDR2 SVGIG (reference sequence). The CDR3 loop is CAWNQGGSPLHF. The CDR3 nucleotides read TGTGCCTGGAATCAAGGGGGTTCACCCCTCCACTTT.

This clone was counted once. This rearrangement joins TRBV28 to TRBJ1-6; 9 nucleotides line up with TRBD1. J gave up 8 bases and V 7 bases, and 6 bases lay outside the gene matches. CDR3 length equals 14 residues. The germline gives CDR1 MDHEN, CDR2 SYDVKM. CDR3 sequence reads: CASKITGGYSPLHF. The CDR3 region has the DNA TGTGCCAGCAAGATCACAGGGGGCTATTCACCCCTCCACTTT.

This chain joins TRBV27 and TRBJ2-1; D gene uncertain. Germline lookup yields CDR1 MNHEY and CDR2 SMNVEV (reference sequence). The CDR3 contains 14 residues. V was trimmed by 0 bases and J by 6 bases, leaving 9 bases between them. CDR3 protein: CASSLSLSVNEQFF. CDR3 sequence (DNA): TGTGCCAGCAGTTTATCCCTCTCGGTCAATGAGCAGTTCTTC.

The gene calls are TRBV19 and TRBJ1-5, with a possible D match to TRBD1 (6 bases). The CDR3 is 16 residues long. V was pared by 7 bases and J by 3 bases, with 19 bases between. CDR1 is LNHDA, CDR2 SQIVND, per germline (reference sequence). CDR3 sequence (DNA): TGTGCCAGTATAGGGGGGGAAGGGGACGACAATCAGCCCCAGCATTTT. Protein sequence: CASIGGEGDDNQPQHF. Full variable domain (rest looked up from reference TRBV19 and TRBJ1-5): DGGITQSPKYLFRKEGQNVTLSCEQNLNHDAMYWYRQDPGQGLRLIYYSQIVNDFQKGDIAEGYSVSREKKESFPLTVTSAQKNPTAFYLCASIGGEGDDNQPQHFGDGTRLSIL.

The CDR3 bases are TGTGCCAGCAGCTTGGTTGGCGGCGCTAGCGGGAGGTACCAGTTCTTC. It translates to CASSLVGGASGRYQFF. The chain uses TRBV5-4 and TRBJ2-1; 11 nucleotides agree with TRBD2. This CDR3 has 16 amino acids. Losses at the gene ends were 0 bases for V and 13 bases for J; bases not matched to a gene: 12. From germline, CDR1 is SGHNT and CDR2 YYREEE (reference sequence).

In regard to this clone: This same CDR3 is encoded by further DNA sequences in the sample. The chain has TRBV3-1 (or the pseudogene TRBV3-2) and TRBJ2-3; D is undetermined. Germline V gives CDR1 LGHDT, CDR2 YNNKEL (reference sequence). This CDR3 contains 12 residues. V lost 4 bases, J lost 2 bases, and 4 bases lay in between. The DNA for the CDR3 is TGTGCCAGCAGCCTATCCACAGATACGCAGTATTTT. This codes for CASSLSTDTQYF.

A note on this clone: In the same sample, other DNA sequences code for this CDR3. CDR3 sequence: CASSLEGQGRGYTF. The CDR3 DNA sequence: TGCGCCAGCAGCTTGGAGGGACAGGGGCGCGGCTACACCTTC. This sequence joins TRBV5-1 and TRBJ1-2, with 10 bases lining up with TRBD1. Trimming at V came to 0 bases and at J to 8 bases, leaving 4 bases not matched to a gene. The germline V gene encodes CDR1 SGHRS and CDR2 YFSETQ. The CDR3 consists of 14 residues.

This clone came up a few times. The chain recombines TRBV5-5 with TRBJ1-1; unclear D gene. CDR1 is SGHKS, CDR2 YYEKEE, per germline (reference sequence). With 4 bases removed from V and 2 bases from J, the gap between germline ends came to 12 bases. This CDR3 spans 14 amino acids. CDR3 protein: CASSAGIGNTEAFF. Here the CDR3 DNA reads TGTGCCAGCAGCGCAGGCATTGGCAACACTGAAGCTTTCTTT.